Listed below are T cell receptor beta chains from one sample, sequenced in a study of T cell responses to AZD1222 COVID-19 vaccine. Produced via immunoSEQ multiplex PCR; TCRdb's table is partial and in-frame only. Here the sample spans tens of thousands of clones, approximately 80% being singletons. This material consisted of peripheral blood, taken on day 0 of AZD1222 vaccination. The receptors were gathered from an adult in good health. Both conserved end residues are part of each CDR3. A D gene is named only where the DNA matches it firmly. Size is stated for part of the rows, as once, few or many counts, or as a class when the clone is expanded.

TRBD1	once	TRBV5-1	TRBJ1-6	TGCGCCAGCAGAGGAGCCGGGACAGGGATCTCACCCCTCCACTTT	CASRGAGTGISPLHF
-	-	TRBV7-3	TRBJ2-5	TGTGCCAGCGGCCGCTCGGGGAAAGAGACCCAGTACTTC	CASGRSGKETQYF
-	-	TRBV28	TRBJ1-5	TGTGCCTGTCCACGAGGGGACAATCAGCCCCAGCATTTT	CACPRGDNQPQHF
TRBD2	-	TRBV20-1	TRBJ2-7	TGCAGAGCGGGGGGCTCCTACGAGCAGTACTTC	CRAGGSYEQYF
-	-	TRBV6-5	TRBJ2-7	TGTGCCAGCAGCTCAACTGACGCTCTTGGGGACGAGCAGTACTTC	CASSSTDALGDEQYF
-	-	TRBV29-1	TRBJ1-2	TGCAGCGTTGAGGGGGGCGTACAGGGCTACACCTTC	CSVEGGVQGYTF
-	-	TRBV4-2	TRBJ2-5	TGTGCCAGCAGCCAAGAAGGAGGAGGAACTACCAGACAAGAGACCCAGTACTTC	CASSQEGGGTTRQETQYF
TRBD1	few	TRBV13	TRBJ1-1	TGTGCCAGCAGCCAACAGGGGGCGCGGACTGAAGCTTTCTTT	CASSQQGARTEAFF
TRBD2	-	TRBV5-1	TRBJ2-4	TGCGCCAGCAGCGCCGGACTAGCGGGGAGAGGAAACATTCAGTACTTC	CASSAGLAGRGNIQYF
-	-	TRBV7-3	TRBJ2-2	TGTGCCAGCAGCTTAAGAAGGGGTCACGGGGAGCTGTTTTTT	CASSLRRGHGELFF
-	-	TRBV7-6	TRBJ1-3	TGTGCCAGCAGCCCCCCGGACCCCTCTGGAAACACCATATATTTT	CASSPPDPSGNTIYF
-	-	TRBV5-1	TRBJ1-5	TGCGCCAGCAGCTTGGGGGCATTGTCTGACAGGCGTCAGCCCCAGCATTTT	CASSLGALSDRRQPQHF
TRBD1	-	TRBV2	TRBJ1-2	TGTGCCAGCGGCGACAGGGACTATGGCTACACCTTC	CASGDRDYGYTF
-	once	TRBV5-5	TRBJ1-6	TGTGCCAGCAGCGTGCCCCGGGACGACTGGAATTCACCCCTCCACTTT	CASSVPRDDWNSPLHF
TRBD2	once	TRBV7-9	TRBJ2-3	TGTGCCAGCAGCTTAGTGGGACTAGCGGCAGATACGCAGTATTTT	CASSLVGLAADTQYF
-	few	TRBV27	TRBJ2-7	TGTGCCAGCAGTTCAGGCGGGCGCTCCTACGAGCAGTACTTC	CASSSGGRSYEQYF
-	-	TRBV12-3/TRBV12-4	TRBJ2-7	TGTGCCAGCAGATCCCTGGTGGGGTACGAGCAGTACTTC	CASRSLVGYEQYF
-	-	TRBV11-3	TRBJ1-5	TGTGCCAGCGCAAGGGAATATAGCAATCAGCCCCAGCATTTT	CASAREYSNQPQHF
TRBD1	-	TRBV13	TRBJ2-7	TGTGCCAGCAGCAAGGGACAGGGACTCTACGAGCAGTACTTC	CASSKGQGLYEQYF
TRBD1	-	TRBV19	TRBJ1-2	TGTGCCAGTAGTAGGGACAGACCGGATGGCTACACCTTC	CASSRDRPDGYTF
-	-	TRBV5-1	TRBJ2-7	TGCGCCAGCAGCAATGGGGCCCCACTCGAGCAGTACTTC	CASSNGAPLEQYF
TRBD1	-	TRBV10-2	TRBJ2-6	TGCGCCAGCATGCGACAGGGGTCTGGGGCCAACGTCCTGACTTTC	CASMRQGSGANVLTF
-	-	TRBV5-4	TRBJ1-1	TGTGCCAGCAGCCTCCAACAGGGGAACACTGAAGCTTTCTTT	CASSLQQGNTEAFF
TRBD1	-	TRBV19	TRBJ2-6	TGTGCCAGTAGTATGGGGACAGGGGGCGCTGGGGCCAACGTCCTGACTTTC	CASSMGTGGAGANVLTF
TRBD2	-	TRBV5-1	TRBJ2-6	TGCGCCAGCAGCTTGTGGCGGGAGGGCGTCCTGACTTTC	CASSLWREGVLTF
TRBD1	-	TRBV7-3	TRBJ1-6	TGTGCCAGCAGCTTATCTGCCGGACAGGCGAATTCACCCCTCCACTTT	CASSLSAGQANSPLHF
TRBD1	-	TRBV9	TRBJ1-1	TGTGCCAGCAGCACCGGGACAGAGTGGACTGAAGCTTTCTTT	CASSTGTEWTEAFF
-	-	TRBV5-1	TRBJ2-7	TGCGCCAGCAGCTTGGCCCTAGAGGCCTACGAGCAGTACTTC	CASSLALEAYEQYF